These 26 T cell receptor beta chains originate from one sample sequenced in a study of shared clonotypes between healthy human individuals. Some clones are missing from TCRdb's copy, which holds only in-frame ones; the method was immunoSEQ multiplex PCR. The sample lists about 2.5 million clones, just under 95% occurring once. Sequencing input: naive CD4+ T cells from PBMCs. Subset indicated: CD45RA+ positively selected. The receptors were sampled from a man aged 18 to 30 in good health. Some clones in this sample may be carry-over from other donors' samples.

This sequence joins TRBV18 and TRBJ2-5; D is possibly TRBD2 (7 bases). Germline CDR1 KGHSH, CDR2 LQKENI. V lost 8 bases and J lost 5, with 18 bases in between. The CDR3 covers 14 residues. The DNA of the CDR3 is TGTGCCAGCGACAGGACGCGGGACTACGAGACCCAGTACTTC. Translating gives CASDRTRDYETQYF.

The chain employs TRBV6-5 and TRBJ1-2; TRBD1 is a possible D gene (6 bases). Germline V gives CDR1 MNHEY, CDR2 SVGAGI. This CDR3 is 14 amino acids long. Trimming pared 2 bases from V and 5 bases from J, leaving 12 bases between. The CDR3 coding sequence is TGTGCCAGCAGTTACGGTGGGGGCGTTTATGGCTACACCTTC. Translated, it gives CASSYGGGVYGYTF.

Here the CDR3 DNA reads TGTGCCAGCAGCTTAGCTAGGGGGACTCAAACCTACGAGCAGTACTTC. This translates into CASSLARGTQTYEQYF. The chain joins TRBV7-8 to TRBJ2-7; tentatively, D is TRBD1 or TRBD2 (6 bases each). Trimming cost V 0 bases and J 2 bases, with 14 bases left between them. The germline V gene encodes CDR1 SGHVS and CDR2 FQNEAQ. There are 16 residues in the CDR3.

A remark on this clone: The identical CDR3 is also encoded by other nucleotide sequences in the sample. The chain employs TRBV18 and TRBJ2-7; the match to TRBD1 covers 8 bases. The CDR3 covers 14 residues. With 1 base clipped from V and 1 base from J, the junction kept 0 bases outside the gene matches. In germline, CDR1 is KGHSH, CDR2 LQKENI. CDR3 sequence: CASSPRQGSYEQYF. DNA of the CDR3: TGTGCCAGCTCACCACGACAGGGGTCCTACGAGCAGTACTTC.

V and J are TRBV27 and TRBJ1-5; D unclear. This CDR3 is 15 amino acids long. V was cut by 5 bases and J by 7 bases, with 18 bases left in between. Germline assignment: CDR1 MNHEY and CDR2 SMNVEV (reference sequence). The CDR3, as DNA: TGTGCCAGCAGTCCCCGCGTGGGCGTTAGGCAGCCCCAGCATTTT. This encodes CASSPRVGVRQPQHF.

The chain links TRBV12-5 to TRBJ2-3; the D gene is possibly TRBD2 (6 bases). Germline-derived CDR1 and CDR2 are LGHNT and FRNRAP. V was trimmed by 4 bases and J by 3 bases, leaving 20 bases between them. The CDR3 runs to 17 residues. CDR3 region: CASGSQRDSGGTDTQYF. CDR3 DNA sequence: TGTGCTAGTGGTTCCCAACGGGACTCCGGAGGGACAGATACGCAGTATTTT.

V and J are TRBV7-8 and TRBJ2-3; 9 bases fit TRBD2. Per the germline V gene, CDR1 is SGHVS and CDR2 is FQNEAQ. J gave up 2 bases and V 3 bases, and 3 bases lay outside the gene matches. This CDR3 spans 15 amino acids. CDR3 region: CASSFLAGTTDTQYF. CDR3 bases: TGTGCCAGCAGCTTTCTAGCGGGGACCACAGATACGCAGTATTTT. Based on the CDR3 plus reference TRBV7-8 and TRBJ2-3, the full variable domain is GAGVSQSPRYKVAKRGQDVALRCDPISGHVSLFWYQQALGQGPEFLTYFQNEAQLDKSGLPSDRFFAERPEGSVSTLKIQRTQQEDSAVYLCASSFLAGTTDTQYFGPGTRLTVL.

To note about this clone: Additional DNA sequences in this sample encode the identical CDR3. The chain links TRBV5-1 to TRBJ2-7, with D perhaps matching TRBD1 (6 bases). Germline CDR1 is SGHRS and CDR2 is YFSETQ. CDR3 size: 14 residues. Trimming pared 1 base from V and 2 bases from J, leaving 10 bases between. CDR3 in DNA: TGCGCCAGCAGCTTGTCAGGGACAACCTACGAGCAGTACTTC. It is translated as CASSLSGTTYEQYF.

The J gene is TRBJ2-3, the V gene TRBV9; D remains ambiguous. The germline V gene encodes CDR1 SGDLS and CDR2 YYNGEE. The germline V and J ends were trimmed by 2 bases and 5 bases, with 9 bases remaining between them. This CDR3 contains 13 residues. The CDR3, as DNA: TGTGCCAGCAGCGTCCCCTCCGGAGATACGCAGTATTTT. Encoded protein: CASSVPSGDTQYF.

The chain recombines TRBV7-3 with TRBJ2-1; 7 bases agree with TRBD2. With 4 bases clipped from V and 4 bases from J, the junction kept 7 bases outside the gene matches. Germline CDR1 SGHTA, CDR2 FQGTGA. This CDR3 spans 15 amino acids. The CDR3, as DNA: TGTGCCAGCAGCTCCCCTGGGACTAAGTACAATGAGCAGTTCTTC. Encoded protein: CASSSPGTKYNEQFF.

V gene TRBV25-1 combines with J gene TRBJ2-1; D possibly matches TRBD1 or TRBD2 (6 bases each). The CDR3 covers 16 residues. CDR1 is MGHDK, CDR2 SYGVNS, per germline. With 1 base removed from V and 4 bases from J, the gap between germline ends came to 14 bases. CDR3 bases: TGTGCCAGCAGTGAATTGGGGGGAAGGGGGTACAATGAGCAGTTCTTC. It is translated as CASSELGGRGYNEQFF.

The rearrangement joins TRBV5-1 to TRBJ2-5; D is possibly TRBD2 (5 bases). The CDR3 spans 14 residues. V lost 3 bases and J 4 bases, leaving 13 bases between the germline ends. Germline CDR1 is SGHRS and CDR2 is YFSETQ. CDR3 in DNA: TGCGCCAGCAGCTGGAAGGGAGCAGGAGAGACCCAGTACTTC. The encoded protein is CASSWKGAGETQYF.

This CDR3 is CASTFTGGNTEAFF. The DNA for the CDR3 is TGTGCCAGCACCTTCACTGGGGGTAACACTGAAGCTTTCTTT. The chain uses TRBV6-6 and TRBJ1-1, with D tentatively TRBD1 (5 bases). Germline V gives CDR1 MNHNY, CDR2 SVGAGI (reference sequence). Trimming shortened V by 7 bases and J by 2 bases, and 14 bases separated the two germline ends. CDR3 size: 14 residues.

V gene TRBV7-8 combines with J gene TRBJ2-3, with TRBD2 matching over 8 bases. Germline-derived CDR1 and CDR2 are SGHVS and FQNEAQ. With 4 bases clipped from V and 2 bases from J, the junction kept 8 bases outside the gene matches. The CDR3 is 16 amino acids. The CDR3 DNA reads TGTGCCAGCAGCTCCGGACTAGCTGATCCCACAGATACGCAGTATTTT. Translating gives CASSSGLADPTDTQYF.

The chain is built from TRBV19 and TRBJ2-7, with 12 nucleotides matching TRBD1. Germline V gene sequence: CDR1 LNHDA, CDR2 SQIVND (reference sequence). The CDR3 has 13 amino acids. V gave up 9 bases and J gave up 4 bases; unmatched junction bases: 4. CDR3 sequence: CASRDRGRYEQYF. The CDR3 DNA sequence: TGTGCCAGCCGGGACAGGGGGCGATACGAGCAGTACTTC.

The chain employs TRBV10-3 and TRBJ1-3, with TRBD1 as a possible D gene (5 bases). Germline V gene lookup returns CDR1 ENHRY and CDR2 SYGVKD. The V end lost 4 bases, the J end lost 2 bases, and 9 bases lay between the germline ends. The CDR3 runs 14 residues. The CDR3 spells CAISGGPPGNTIYF. For the CDR3, the DNA is TGTGCCATCAGTGGGGGACCTCCTGGAAACACCATATATTTT.

The rearrangement uses TRBV6-1 and TRBJ1-5; no reliable D call. There are 15 residues in the CDR3. Germline CDR1 is MNHNS and CDR2 is SASEGT. Between the trimmed V and J ends, which lost 1 base and 1 base, there was a span of 8 bases. CDR3 residues: CASSEGPMSNQPQHF. In nucleotides, the CDR3 is TGTGCCAGCAGTGAAGGGCCAATGAGCAATCAGCCCCAGCATTTT.

The chain is built from TRBV5-1 and TRBJ1-1; 8 bases match TRBD1. V shed 0 bases, J shed 4 bases, and the junction held 2 bases outside the gene matches. Germline V gene lookup returns CDR1 SGHRS and CDR2 YFSETQ. The CDR3 runs to 14 residues. The CDR3: CASSLGQGITEAFF. CDR3 DNA: TGCGCCAGCAGCTTGGGACAGGGGATCACTGAAGCTTTCTTT.

The V and J genes are TRBV4-1 and TRBJ2-3; D is ambiguous. V lost 1 base, J lost 8 bases, and 13 bases lay in between. The CDR3 is made up of 14 amino acids. Germline V gene lookup returns CDR1 MGHRA and CDR2 YSYEKL. This chain's CDR3 is CASSQGDKGGTQYF. The CDR3, as DNA: TGCGCCAGCAGCCAAGGGGATAAGGGCGGTACGCAGTATTTT.

The rearrangement links TRBV4-1 to TRBJ2-1; maybe TRBD2 (5 bases). CDR1 is MGHRA, CDR2 YSYEKL, per germline. The CDR3 covers 16 residues. Trimming took 3 bases from V and 0 from J, leaving 12 bases between them. The CDR3 loop is CASSHGAAYSYNEQFF. CDR3 bases: TGCGCCAGCAGCCATGGAGCGGCCTACTCCTACAATGAGCAGTTCTTC.

The chain has TRBV28 and TRBJ1-2, with 8 bases aligning to TRBD1. The V and J ends lost 4 bases and 3 bases, in that order; junction bases with no gene match: 7. In germline, CDR1 is MDHEN, CDR2 SYDVKM. The length of the CDR3 is 15 residues. The CDR3 region has the DNA TGTGCCAGCAGTTCCCTCGGACAGGGTGACTATGGCTACACCTTC. It codes for CASSSLGQGDYGYTF.

The chain combines TRBV28 with TRBJ2-6; D is ambiguous. V lost 5 bases and J 0 bases, leaving 5 bases between the germline ends. The CDR3 extends over 14 amino acids. The germline V gene encodes CDR1 MDHEN and CDR2 SYDVKM. CDR3 residues: CASSLGSGANVLTF. CDR3 in DNA: TGTGCCAGCAGTCTAGGCTCTGGGGCCAACGTCCTGACTTTC.

As for this clone: Other DNA sequences in the sample encode the same CDR3. The rearrangement joins TRBV5-8 to TRBJ1-5; D is ambiguous. The CDR3 has 12 residues. From germline, CDR1 is SGHTS and CDR2 YDEGEE. The V and J ends lost 0 bases and 3 bases respectively, with 1 base between them. The CDR3 here is CASSLVNQPQHF. DNA for the CDR3: TGTGCCAGCAGCTTGGTCAATCAGCCCCAGCATTTT.

J is TRBJ1-5 and V is TRBV5-1; 11 bases fit TRBD1. Germline V CDR1 and CDR2: SGHRS, YFSETQ. This CDR3 contains 14 residues. Losses at the gene ends were 3 bases for V and 7 bases for J; bases not matched to a gene: 3. CDR3 loop: CASSWTGGEQPQHF. CDR3 in DNA: TGCGCCAGCAGCTGGACAGGGGGCGAACAGCCCCAGCATTTT.

V is TRBV18 and J is TRBJ1-3; 7 nucleotides align to TRBD1. The CDR3 is 17 amino acids. J gave up 0 bases and V 4 bases, and 9 bases lay outside the gene matches. Germline-derived CDR1 and CDR2 are KGHSH and LQKENI. In DNA, the CDR3 is TGTGCCAGCTCACTCGAGAACAGGGGACACTCTGGAAACACCATATATTTT. This translates into CASSLENRGHSGNTIYF.

Regarding this clone: Other DNA sequences in the sample encode the same CDR3. The chain combines TRBV18 with TRBJ2-7; 7 bases are a match to TRBD2. V gave up 6 bases and J gave up 7 bases; unmatched junction bases: 6. The CDR3 is made up of 12 amino acids. The germline V gene has CDR1 KGHSH and CDR2 LQKENI. CDR3 sequence: CASSPGGSEQYF. DNA for the CDR3: TGTGCCAGCTCCCCCGGGGGGTCTGAGCAGTACTTC.